The 28 T cell receptor beta chains below were found in one sample sequenced in a study of esophageal squamous cell carcinoma under preoperative chemotherapy. TCRdb redid the calling of the PCR reads with MiXCR, one entry per CDR3 protein. This table holds over 14,000 distinct CDR3 sequences, roughly 60% found once. Time point specified: before preoperative PTX-NDP chemotherapy. This material was acquired from a patient given preoperative chemotherapy. The source of these receptors is a human donor with esophageal squamous cell carcinoma. The donor label of this sample is uncertain.

The V gene is TRBV6-1, the J gene TRBJ2-3; 9 positions match TRBD1. With V trimmed by 1 base and J by 9 bases, 11 bases remained unmatched. The CDR3 has 16 amino acids. From germline, CDR1 is MNHNS and CDR2 SASEGT. The CDR3 DNA sequence: TGTGCCAGCAGTGAAGGGGGACAGGGACCCAAAGACACGCAGTATTTT. Protein: CASSEGGQGPKDTQYF.

Comment on this clonotype: The junction differs from germline at one of its ends, possibly a read error. The V and J genes are TRBV6-1 and TRBJ2-1; no reliable D call. The CDR3 sequence is 15 residues long. Germline-derived CDR1 and CDR2 are MNHNS and SASEGT. CDR3 sequence (DNA): TGTGCCAGCAATCCCGGGTCCACCTCCAACAATGAGCAGTTCTTC. Protein product: CASNPGSTSNNEQFF.

The CDR3 DNA reads as TGTGCCAGCATTAGGCGGGAGGGCGGGTACAATGAGCAGTTCTTC. The encoded protein is CASIRREGGYNEQFF. J is TRBJ2-1 and V is TRBV6-5; TRBD2 agrees at 9 bases. Germline V gene lookup returns CDR1 MNHEY and CDR2 SVGAGI. The trim removed 7 bases at V and 4 bases at J, leaving 8 bases unmatched. The CDR3 contains 15 residues.

The J gene is TRBJ2-5, the V gene TRBV11-3; D is possibly TRBD1 (6 bases). The J call could be wrong; TRBJ2-7 is a better fit for the DNA end. Germline CDR1 SGHNT, CDR2 YENEEA. The CDR3 loop spans 14 amino acids. The CDR3 reads CASSPRGSDYEQYF. The CDR3 coding sequence is TGTGCCAGCAGTCCCAGGGGCAGTGACTACGAGCAGTACTTC.

Many counts were recorded for this clonotype. The chain links TRBV7-2 to TRBJ2-5, with D possibly TRBD1 on 6 matching bases. The CDR3 has 14 amino acids. In germline, CDR1 is SGHTA, CDR2 FQGNSA. V was clipped by 5 bases and J by 0 bases, with 10 bases between them. The CDR3 region is CASSPWTDQETQYF. The CDR3 DNA reads TGTGCCAGCAGCCCTTGGACAGACCAAGAGACCCAGTACTTC.

The gene calls are TRBV6-1 and TRBJ2-1; 9 nucleotides agree with TRBD2. Germline lookup yields CDR1 MNHNS and CDR2 SASEGT. The V segment lost 4 bases and the J segment 16 bases; nucleotides outside the gene matches: 17. This CDR3 comprises 15 residues. As DNA, the CDR3 is TGTGCCAGCAGTGCCGACAGGGAAGGCAGCGGGAGGCAATTCTTC. Translation gives CASSADREGSGRQFF.

Note on this clonotype: The junction shows a germline mismatch at one end, possibly a read error. The V and J genes are TRBV6-1 and TRBJ2-1; tentatively, D is TRBD2 (5 bases). From germline, CDR1 is MNHNS and CDR2 SASEGT. The CDR3 contains 12 residues. The DNA for the CDR3 is TGTGCGGGCTGTGACAACAACGGGGAGCAGTTCTTT. Amino acids: CAGCDNNGEQFF.

The chain joins TRBV10-3 to TRBJ2-1; D may be TRBD2 (7 bases). The J call may be faulty, since TRBJ2-5 better matches the DNA end. The CDR3 loop spans 14 amino acids. Germline V lookup: CDR1 ENHRY, CDR2 SYGVKD. The CDR3 bases are TGTGCGGGTGGGGGGGGCGGTGACACAGAGACCCAGTACTTC. The encoded protein is CAGGGGGDTETQYF.

This chain connects TRBV12-3 or TRBV12-4 to TRBJ2-7; D call uncertain. This CDR3 is 18 amino acids long. V lost 1 base and J 3 bases, leaving 22 bases between the germline ends. The chain's CDR3 is CASSLGRPGTLPLYEQYF. The CDR3 DNA sequence: TGTGCCAGCAGTTTAGGACGGCCGGGTACACTCCCCCTCTACGAGCAGTACTTC.

V usage is TRBV7-6 and J usage is TRBJ2-1; no clear D. Judging by the DNA end, TRBJ2-7 fits better; the J call may be wrong. Germline V CDR1 and CDR2: SGHVS, FNYEAQ. This CDR3 has 14 amino acids. Here the CDR3 DNA reads TGTGCCAGCAGCCCACGCCCTAGCTCCTACGAGCAGTACTTC. This gives the protein CASSPRPSSYEQYF.

The V and J genes are TRBV7-9 and TRBJ2-1; a possible D gene is TRBD1 (6 bases). With the DNA end fitting TRBJ2-7 better, the J assignment may be wrong. The CDR3 is 14 residues long. Germline CDR1 is SEHNR and CDR2 is FQNEAQ (reference sequence). The CDR3 loop reads CASSLRGISYEQYF. The CDR3, as DNA: TGTGCCAGCAGCTTAAGGGGGATTTCCTACGAGCAGTACTTC.

This clonotype has only a few counts. V gene TRBV11-3 combines with J gene TRBJ2-3; D gene unclear. The V end was cut by 6 bases, the J end by 4 bases, with 11 bases between. The germline CDR1 and CDR2 sequences are SGHNT and YENEEA. CDR3 length: 13 amino acids. For the CDR3, the DNA is TGTGCCAGCAGTCCCCAACGACCAGATACGCAGTATTTT. This encodes CASSPQRPDTQYF.

The chain carries TRBV6-1 and TRBJ2-4, with D perhaps TRBD1 (5 bases). The CDR3 is 18 residues long. CDR1 is MNHNS, CDR2 SASEGT, per germline. The ends were cut back, 9 bases at V and 0 bases at J, with 24 bases in the middle. This CDR3 is CASLPGRAMPLAKNIQYF. The CDR3 region has the DNA TGTGCCAGTTTACCCGGCAGGGCTATGCCTCTAGCCAAAAACATTCAGTACTTC.

About this clonotype itself: This sequence may be a read error, since a much larger clone differs from it by one base. DNA for the CDR3: TGTGCCAGCAGCAGACAGGGAGGGGGGGAGACCCAGTTCTTC. This translates into CASSRQGGGETQFF. The chain links TRBV6-1 to TRBJ2-1, with D possibly called TRBD1 or TRBD2 (7 bases each). This CDR3 is 14 amino acids long. The germline gives CDR1 MNHNS, CDR2 SASEGT. Trimming cost V 6 bases and J 13 bases, with 22 bases left between them.

This clonotype was counted only a few times. The chain couples TRBV6-1 to TRBJ1-2; 9 bases fit TRBD1. V shed 5 bases, J shed 4 bases, and the junction held 11 bases outside the gene matches. Germline V lookup: CDR1 MNHNS, CDR2 SASEGT. CDR3 length: 16 residues. The CDR3 loop reads CASSPITGTGSYGYTF. The CDR3 DNA reads TGTGCCAGCAGTCCGATAACCGGGACAGGGAGCTATGGCTACACCTTC.

This clonotype appeared once. This chain connects TRBV10-1 to TRBJ1-2, with D possibly being TRBD1 (5 bases). Germline CDR1 WNHNN, CDR2 SYGVQD (reference sequence). Trimming took off 4 bases at V and 5 bases at J, with 11 bases between the two ends. The CDR3 runs 13 residues. This CDR3 reads CASSADRSYGYTF. The CDR3 bases are TGCGCCAGCAGTGCAGACAGAAGTTATGGCTACACCTTC.

This clonotype was picked up many times. A much bigger clone sits one base away, suggesting this may be a read error. This chain uses TRBV6-1 with TRBJ2-1, with 7 bases aligning to TRBD2. The CDR3 runs 14 residues. V trimming: 4 bases; J trimming: 13 bases; junction bases outside the gene matches: 13. Germline loops: CDR1 MNHNS, CDR2 SASEGT. The CDR3 spells CASSGGLVRETQFF. The DNA for the CDR3 is TGTGCCAGCAGTGGAGGACTAGTCAGGGAGACCCAGTTCTTC.

The V and J genes are TRBV7-3 and TRBJ2-1, with D uncertain. The closer fit of TRBJ2-5 to the DNA end suggests the J call may be wrong. This CDR3 has 13 amino acids. CDR1 is SGHTA, CDR2 FQGTGA, per germline. As DNA, the CDR3 is TGTGCCAGCAGCGAAAGCTGGAGAGGGACCCAGTACTTC. Translating it yields CASSESWRGTQYF.

To note about this clonotype: A junction boundary mismatches the germline segment, possibly from a read error. The V and J genes are TRBV6-1 and TRBJ2-1; D may be TRBD1 or TRBD2 (7 bases each). Gene TRBJ2-3 matches the end of the DNA better, so the J call may be wrong. The CDR3 length is 14 residues. Germline lookup yields CDR1 MNHNS and CDR2 SASEGT. CDR3 bases: TGTGGCAGCAGGGGGGGGCGCCCCTCAAACACGCAGTATTTT. Residues: CGSRGGRPSNTQYF.

The rearrangement joins TRBV6-1 to TRBJ2-3, with D perhaps TRBD1 (6 bases). Trimming pared 6 bases from V and 5 bases from J, leaving 15 bases between. CDR3 length equals 14 residues. Germline V gives CDR1 MNHNS, CDR2 SASEGT. This CDR3 reads CASRGATARDTQYF. The DNA for the CDR3 is TGTGCCAGCAGGGGGGCGACAGCCAGAGATACGCAGTATTTT.

This chain links TRBV6-1 with TRBJ2-3; D not resolved. The assigned J gene may be wrong: the sequence end matches TRBJ2-7 better. Germline-derived CDR1 and CDR2 are MNHNS and SASEGT. This CDR3 spans 15 amino acids. The CDR3 here is CASKDQALGPVEQYF. In DNA form, the CDR3 reads TGTGCCAGTAAAGACCAAGCCCTCGGACCGGTGGAGCAGTACTTC.

The rearrangement links TRBV6-1 to TRBJ2-1; the match to TRBD2 covers 9 bases. J lost 9 bases, V lost 7 bases, and 10 bases had no gene match. From germline, CDR1 is MNHNS and CDR2 SASEGT. CDR3 length: 14 amino acids. CDR3 sequence: CASKVAGGDSEQFF. CDR3 DNA: TGTGCCAGCAAGGTGGCGGGAGGGGATAGTGAGCAGTTCTTC.

V and J are TRBV4-1 and TRBJ1-3; D is ambiguous. There are 13 residues in the CDR3. Germline V gene lookup returns CDR1 MGHRA and CDR2 YSYEKL. With 1 base removed from V and 4 bases from J, the gap between germline ends came to 5 bases. The CDR3 DNA is TGCGCCAGCAGCCAAGTAACAGGAAACACCATATATTTT. Encoded protein: CASSQVTGNTIYF.

The chain recombines TRBV6-1 with TRBJ1-6, with unresolved D. This CDR3 region has 16 residues. With 5 bases removed from V and 9 bases from J, the gap between germline ends came to 20 bases. Germline values: CDR1 MNHNS, CDR2 SASEGT. CDR3 in amino acids: CASSTTGLYMGSPLHF. As DNA, the CDR3 is TGTGCCAGCAGTACCACGGGCCTCTATATGGGTTCACCCCTCCACTTT.

This clonotype was counted a few times. A clone one base away is much larger, so this may be a read error. The chain is built from TRBV27 and TRBJ2-5; TRBD2 agrees at 11 bases. Germline lookup yields CDR1 MNHEY and CDR2 SMNVEV (reference sequence). The CDR3 consists of 15 residues. Trimming at V came to 5 bases and at J to 11 bases, leaving 13 bases not matched to a gene. CDR3 protein: CASSPLAGGHNEQYF. In DNA form, the CDR3 reads TGTGCCAGCAGTCCTTTAGCGGGAGGGCACAATGAGCAGTACTTC.

The genes are TRBV6-1 and TRBJ2-4, with D hard to call. Gene TRBJ2-7 matches the end of the DNA better, so the J call may be wrong. Germline CDR1 is MNHNS and CDR2 is SASEGT. The CDR3 runs to 13 residues. CDR3 nucleotide sequence: TGTGCCAGCAGTGAAGGTGGGTTCTACGAGCAGTACTTC. Its protein product is CASSEGGFYEQYF.

This sequence joins TRBV7-6 and TRBJ2-1; the match to TRBD1 covers 11 bases. The CDR3 is made up of 13 amino acids. Looked up from germline, CDR1 is SGHVS and CDR2 is FNYEAQ. V lost 5 bases and J lost 13; bases outside the gene matches: 7. The CDR3 reads CASSRDRGYAQFF. For the CDR3, the DNA is TGTGCCAGCAGCCGGGACAGGGGGTACGCCCAGTTCTTC.

Comments on this clonotype: At one end, the junction sequence differs from germline, possibly due to a read error. This chain uses TRBV6-1 with TRBJ2-1; TRBD1 or TRBD2 may be the D gene (6 bases each). The DNA end favors TRBJ2-5, so the J call may be wrong. In germline, CDR1 is MNHNS, CDR2 SASEGT. The CDR3 consists of 16 residues. The CDR3 loop is CASGGHGGRDQDTQYF. The CDR3 nucleotides read TGTGCCAGCGGGGGGCACGGGGGCCGCGACCAAGATACCCAGTACTTC.